Listed here is a single T cell receptor beta chain. These data belong to a study of cytotoxic CD8 clonotypes in ibrutinib-treated CLL. TCRdb keeps only in-frame clones here, not all; method: immunoSEQ multiplex PCR. The data hold roughly 15,000 clones, with approximately 58% observed a single time. This CDR3 comprises 13 residues. Germline-derived CDR1 and CDR2 are MNHEY and SMNVEV (reference sequence). The ends were cut back, 6 bases at V and 6 bases at J, with 14 bases in the middle. Sequencing used PBMCs, obtained before ibrutinib treatment. The chain combines TRBV27 with TRBJ1-1; D gene uncertain. This clonotype was obtained from a human donor with chronic lymphocytic leukemia. The CDR3 bases are TGTGCCAGCAGCTCGGGCCGGTGGGCTGAAGCTTTCTTT. Its protein product is CASSSGRWAEAFF.